The 6 T cell receptor beta chains below come from one sample, sequenced in a study of OX40 agonist ivuxolimab in advanced cancers. Profiling relied on immunoSEQ multiplex PCR, and the TCRdb table lists in-frame clones only, not all of them. Of some 99,000 clones in the sample, just under 85% were seen once. The sequencing used CD4+ or CD8+ T cells sorted from blood, collected in a trial of the OX40 agonist ivuxolimab. These receptors originate from an adult with an advanced solid tumor such as melanoma, head and neck, liver or kidney cancer.

The V gene is TRBV5-1, the J gene TRBJ2-2; D unresolved. Between the trimmed V and J ends, which lost 1 base and 5 bases, there was a span of 24 bases. Germline V lookup: CDR1 SGHRS, CDR2 YFSETQ. The CDR3 has 19 amino acids. The CDR3: CASSLTSSQAGSPTGELFF. DNA of the CDR3: TGCGCCAGCAGCTTGACGTCGAGTCAGGCCGGGTCCCCTACCGGGGAGCTGTTTTTT.

The V gene is TRBV2, the J gene TRBJ1-1; 7 bases align to TRBD1. Germline CDR1 is SNHLY and CDR2 is FYNNEI. This CDR3 contains 14 residues. V shed 5 bases and J 7 bases; nucleotides not matched to a gene: 10. CDR3 coding DNA: TGTGCCAGCAGTTATTCCGGGACAGTATTTGAAGCTTTCTTT. Translating gives CASSYSGTVFEAFF.

The chain combines TRBV5-5 with TRBJ2-4; 13 bases fit TRBD2. With 3 bases clipped from V and 4 bases from J, the junction kept 4 bases outside the gene matches. Germline V gives CDR1 SGHKS, CDR2 YYEKEE (reference sequence). The CDR3 spans 16 residues. Written as DNA, the CDR3 is TGTGCCAGCAGCTCTGGACTAGCGGGAGTTAAAAACATTCAGTACTTC. Amino acids: CASSSGLAGVKNIQYF.

The chain joins TRBV7-3 to TRBJ1-1, with D hard to call. Germline lookup yields CDR1 SGHTA and CDR2 FQGTGA. V lost 1 base and J lost 1, with 4 bases in between. CDR3 length: 13 residues. In DNA form, the CDR3 reads TGTGCCAGCAGCTTAAAACGGAACACTGAAGCTTTCTTT. Its protein product is CASSLKRNTEAFF.

The chain has TRBV29-1 and TRBJ1-6; a possible D gene is TRBD1 (6 bases). The germline V and J ends were trimmed by 4 bases and 8 bases, with 9 bases remaining between them. Germline V gene data show CDR1 as SQVTM and CDR2 as ANQGSEA. This CDR3 region has 12 residues. CDR3 in amino acids: CSVGTEDSPLHF. The CDR3 region has the DNA TGCAGCGTTGGGACAGAAGATTCACCCCTCCACTTT.

In this sample, this clone turned up a few times. The chain uses TRBV7-9 and TRBJ2-7, with TRBD1 matching 7 bases. The CDR3 has 14 residues. After removal of 5 bases from V and 3 bases from J, the junction contained 7 bases not matched to a gene. Looked up from germline, CDR1 is SEHNR and CDR2 is FQNEAQ (reference sequence). The CDR3 here is CASSINRGRYEQYF. CDR3 DNA: TGTGCCAGCAGCATAAACAGGGGTCGCTACGAGCAGTACTTC.